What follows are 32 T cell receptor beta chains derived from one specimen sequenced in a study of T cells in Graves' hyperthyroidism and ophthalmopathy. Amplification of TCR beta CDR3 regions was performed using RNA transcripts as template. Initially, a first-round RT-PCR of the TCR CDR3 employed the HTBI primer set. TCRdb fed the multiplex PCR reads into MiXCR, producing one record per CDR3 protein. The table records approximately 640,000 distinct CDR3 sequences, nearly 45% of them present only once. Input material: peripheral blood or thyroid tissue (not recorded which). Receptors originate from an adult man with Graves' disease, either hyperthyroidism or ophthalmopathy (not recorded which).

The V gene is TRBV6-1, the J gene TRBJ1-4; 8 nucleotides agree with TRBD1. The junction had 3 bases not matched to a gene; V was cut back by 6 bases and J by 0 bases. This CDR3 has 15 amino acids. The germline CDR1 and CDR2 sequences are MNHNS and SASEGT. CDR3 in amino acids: CASSPRGPTNEKLFF. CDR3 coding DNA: TGTGCCAGCAGCCCCAGGGGGCCAACTAATGAAAAACTGTTTTTT.

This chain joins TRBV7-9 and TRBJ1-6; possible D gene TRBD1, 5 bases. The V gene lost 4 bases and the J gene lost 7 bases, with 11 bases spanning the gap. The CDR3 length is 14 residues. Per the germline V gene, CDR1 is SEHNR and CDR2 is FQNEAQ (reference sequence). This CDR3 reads CASSSGLLNSPLHF. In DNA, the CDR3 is TGTGCCAGCAGCTCGGGACTGTTGAATTCACCCCTCCACTTT. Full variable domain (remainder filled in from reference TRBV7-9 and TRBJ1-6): DTGVSQNPRHKITKRGQNVTFRCDPISEHNRLYWYRQTLGQGPEFLTYFQNEAQLEKSRLLSDRFSAERPKGSFSTLEIQRTEQGDSAMYLCASSSGLLNSPLHFGNGTRLTVT.

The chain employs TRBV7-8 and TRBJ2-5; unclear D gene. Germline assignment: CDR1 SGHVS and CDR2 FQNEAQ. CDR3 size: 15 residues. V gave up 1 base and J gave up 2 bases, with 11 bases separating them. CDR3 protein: CASSLGYSSQETQYF. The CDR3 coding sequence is TGTGCCAGCAGCTTAGGATATTCTTCTCAAGAGACCCAGTACTTC.

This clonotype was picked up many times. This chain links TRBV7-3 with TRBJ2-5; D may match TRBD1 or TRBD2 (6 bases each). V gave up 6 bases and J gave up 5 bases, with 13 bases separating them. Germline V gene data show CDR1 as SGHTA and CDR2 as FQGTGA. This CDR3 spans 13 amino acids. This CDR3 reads CASSRGGLETQYF. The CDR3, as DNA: TGTGCCAGCAGTCGTGGGGGGCTGGAGACCCAGTACTTC.

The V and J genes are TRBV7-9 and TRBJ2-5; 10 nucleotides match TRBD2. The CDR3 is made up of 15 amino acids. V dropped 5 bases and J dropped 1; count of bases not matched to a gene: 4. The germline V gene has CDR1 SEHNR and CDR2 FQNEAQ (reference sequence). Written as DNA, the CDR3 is TGTGCCAGCAGCCGTGGGACTAGCGCCCAAGAGACCCAGTACTTC. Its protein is CASSRGTSAQETQYF.

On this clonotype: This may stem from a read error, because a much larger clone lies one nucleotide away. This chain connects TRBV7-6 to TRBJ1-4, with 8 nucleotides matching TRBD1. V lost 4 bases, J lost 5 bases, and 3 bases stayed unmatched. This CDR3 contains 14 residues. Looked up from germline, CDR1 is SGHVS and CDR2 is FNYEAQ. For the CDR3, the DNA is TGTGCCAGCAGCTCGCGGACAGGGAATGAAAAACTGTTTTTT. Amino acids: CASSSRTGNEKLFF.

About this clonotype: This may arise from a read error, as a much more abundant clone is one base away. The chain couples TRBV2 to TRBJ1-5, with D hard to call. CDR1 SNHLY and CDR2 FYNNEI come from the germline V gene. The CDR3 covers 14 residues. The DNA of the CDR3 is TGTGCCAGCAGTGAAAACGGGTGGAATCGGCCCCAGCATTTT. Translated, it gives CASSENGWNRPQHF.

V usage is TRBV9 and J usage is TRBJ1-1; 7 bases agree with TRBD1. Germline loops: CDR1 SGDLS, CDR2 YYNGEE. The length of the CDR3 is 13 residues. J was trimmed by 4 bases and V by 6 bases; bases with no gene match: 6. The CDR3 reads CASTAGGFTEAFF. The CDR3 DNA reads TGTGCCAGCACCGCAGGGGGGTTCACTGAAGCTTTCTTT. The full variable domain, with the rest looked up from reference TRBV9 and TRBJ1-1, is DSGVTQTPKHLITATGQRVTLRCSPRSGDLSVYWYQQSLDQGLQFLIQYYNGEERAKGNILERFSAQQFPDLHSELNLSSLELGDSALYFCASTAGGFTEAFFGQGTRLTVV.

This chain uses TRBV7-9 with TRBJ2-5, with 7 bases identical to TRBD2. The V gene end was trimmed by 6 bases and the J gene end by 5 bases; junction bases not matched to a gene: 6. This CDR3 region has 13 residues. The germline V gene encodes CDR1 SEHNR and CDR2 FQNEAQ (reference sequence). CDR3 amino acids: CASRGTSVETQYF. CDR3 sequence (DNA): TGTGCCAGCAGGGGTACTAGCGTGGAGACCCAGTACTTC.

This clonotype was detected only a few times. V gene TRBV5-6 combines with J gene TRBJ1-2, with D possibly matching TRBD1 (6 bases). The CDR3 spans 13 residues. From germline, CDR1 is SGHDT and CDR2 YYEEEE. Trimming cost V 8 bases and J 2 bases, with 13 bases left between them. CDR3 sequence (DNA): TGTGCCAGTAAGATTACAGGGAACTATGGCTACACCTTC. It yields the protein CASKITGNYGYTF.

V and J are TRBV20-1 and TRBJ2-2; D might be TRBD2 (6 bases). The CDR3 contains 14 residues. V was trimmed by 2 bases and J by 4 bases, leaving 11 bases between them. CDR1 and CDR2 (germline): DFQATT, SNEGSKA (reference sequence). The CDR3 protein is CSARMEGGTGELFF. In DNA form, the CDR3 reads TGCAGTGCTAGAATGGAGGGAGGCACCGGGGAGCTGTTTTTT.

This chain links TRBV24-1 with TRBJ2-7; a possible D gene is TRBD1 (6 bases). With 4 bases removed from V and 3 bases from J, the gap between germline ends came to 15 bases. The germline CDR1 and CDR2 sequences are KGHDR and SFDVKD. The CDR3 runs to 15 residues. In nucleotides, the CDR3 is TGTGCCACCAGTGAAACAGGGACATCTAACTACGAGCAGTACTTC. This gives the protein CATSETGTSNYEQYF.

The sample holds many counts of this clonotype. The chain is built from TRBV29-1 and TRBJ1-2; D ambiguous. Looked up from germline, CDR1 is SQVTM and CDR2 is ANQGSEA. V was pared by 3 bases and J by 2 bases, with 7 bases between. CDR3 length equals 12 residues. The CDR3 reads CSVESGNYGYTF. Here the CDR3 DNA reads TGCAGCGTTGAGTCGGGGAACTATGGCTACACCTTC.

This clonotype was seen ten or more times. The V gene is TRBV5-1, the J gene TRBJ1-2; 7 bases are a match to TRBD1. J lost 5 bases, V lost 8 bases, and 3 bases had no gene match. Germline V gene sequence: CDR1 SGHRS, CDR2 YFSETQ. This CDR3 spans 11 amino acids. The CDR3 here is CASGTEYGYTF. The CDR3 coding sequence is TGCGCCAGTGGGACAGAGTATGGCTACACCTTC.

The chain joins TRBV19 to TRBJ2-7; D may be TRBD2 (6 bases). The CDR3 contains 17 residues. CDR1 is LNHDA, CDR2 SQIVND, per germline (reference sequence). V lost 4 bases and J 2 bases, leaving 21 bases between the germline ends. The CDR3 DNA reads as TGTGCCAGTAGTACCGGCGGGACGGGAAAGTTCCCCTACGAGCAGTACTTC. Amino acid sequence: CASSTGGTGKFPYEQYF.

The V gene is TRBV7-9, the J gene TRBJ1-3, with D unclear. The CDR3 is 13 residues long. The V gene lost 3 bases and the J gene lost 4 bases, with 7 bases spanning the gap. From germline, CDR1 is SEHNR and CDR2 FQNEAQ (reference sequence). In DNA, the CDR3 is TGTGCCAGCAGCTTGTATAAGGGAAACACCATATATTTT. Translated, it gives CASSLYKGNTIYF.

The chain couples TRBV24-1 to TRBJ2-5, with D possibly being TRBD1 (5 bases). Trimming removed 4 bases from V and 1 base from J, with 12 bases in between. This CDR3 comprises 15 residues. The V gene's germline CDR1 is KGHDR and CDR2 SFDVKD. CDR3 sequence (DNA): TGTGCCACCAGTGAACCTACAGGCAGCCAAGAGACCCAGTACTTC. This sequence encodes CATSEPTGSQETQYF.

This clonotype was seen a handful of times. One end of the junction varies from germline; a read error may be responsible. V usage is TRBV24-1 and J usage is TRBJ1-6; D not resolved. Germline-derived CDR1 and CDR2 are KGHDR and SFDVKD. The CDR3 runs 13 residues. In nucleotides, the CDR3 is TGTGCCAGCAGTTTATTCCTGGATTTTTCCCTCCACTTT. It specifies CASSLFLDFSLHF.

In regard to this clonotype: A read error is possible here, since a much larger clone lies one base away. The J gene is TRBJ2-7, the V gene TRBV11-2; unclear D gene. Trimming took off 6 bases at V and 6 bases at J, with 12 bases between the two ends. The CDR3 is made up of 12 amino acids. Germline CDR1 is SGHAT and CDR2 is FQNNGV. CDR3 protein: CASRSDGSEQYF. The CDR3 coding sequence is TGTGCCAGCAGGAGCGACGGCTCCGAGCAGTACTTC.

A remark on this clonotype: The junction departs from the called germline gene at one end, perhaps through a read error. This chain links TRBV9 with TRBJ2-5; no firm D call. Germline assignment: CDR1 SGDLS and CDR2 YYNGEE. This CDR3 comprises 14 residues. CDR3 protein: CASSSRLTQETQCF. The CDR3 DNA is TGTGCCAGCAGCTCCCGACTGACTCAAGAGACCCAGTGCTTC.

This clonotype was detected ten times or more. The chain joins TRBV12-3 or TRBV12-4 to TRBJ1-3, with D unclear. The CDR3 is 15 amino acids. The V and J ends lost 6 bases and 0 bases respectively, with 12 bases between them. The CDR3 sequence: CASSLGILSGNTIYF. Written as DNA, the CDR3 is TGTGCCAGCAGCCTAGGGATTCTCTCTGGAAACACCATATATTTT.

CDR3 protein: CSALPRDKSNYGYTF. The CDR3 nucleotides read TGCAGCGCTCTGCCCCGGGACAAGTCTAACTATGGCTACACCTTC. This chain uses TRBV29-1 with TRBJ1-2; tentative D call: TRBD1 (6 bases). The ends were cut back, 7 bases at V and 0 bases at J, with 18 bases in the middle. The germline V gene has CDR1 SQVTM and CDR2 ANQGSEA. The CDR3 spans 15 residues.

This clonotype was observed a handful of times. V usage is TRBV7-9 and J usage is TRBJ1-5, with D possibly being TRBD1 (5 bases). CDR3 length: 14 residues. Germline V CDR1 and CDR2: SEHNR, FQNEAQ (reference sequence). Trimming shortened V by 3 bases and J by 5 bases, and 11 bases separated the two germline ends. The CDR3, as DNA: TGTGCCAGCAGCTTTGGGACTCCAGATCAGCCCCAGCATTTT. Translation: CASSFGTPDQPQHF.

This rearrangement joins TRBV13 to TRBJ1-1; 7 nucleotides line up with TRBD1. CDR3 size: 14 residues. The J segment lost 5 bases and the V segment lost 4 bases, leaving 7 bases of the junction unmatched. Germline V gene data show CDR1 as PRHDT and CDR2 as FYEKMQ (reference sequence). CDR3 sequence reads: CASSSTGNLTEAFF. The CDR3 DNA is TGTGCCAGCAGCTCGACAGGGAATTTGACTGAAGCTTTCTTT.

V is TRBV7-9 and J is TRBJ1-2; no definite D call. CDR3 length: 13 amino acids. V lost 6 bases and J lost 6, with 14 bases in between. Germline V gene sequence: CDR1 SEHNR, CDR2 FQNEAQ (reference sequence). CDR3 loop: CASSSVGFDGYTF. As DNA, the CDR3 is TGTGCCAGCAGTTCGGTAGGGTTCGATGGCTACACCTTC.

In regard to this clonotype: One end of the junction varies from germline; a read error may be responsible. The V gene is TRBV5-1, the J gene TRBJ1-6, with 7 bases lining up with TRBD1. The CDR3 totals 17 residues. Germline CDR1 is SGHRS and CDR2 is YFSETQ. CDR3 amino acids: CASSSLTGPVYNSPPHF. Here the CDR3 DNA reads TGCGCCAGCAGTTCGCTGACAGGGCCCGTTTATAATTCACCCCCCCACTTT.

Here the CDR3 DNA reads TGTGCCAGCAGCGCGACTCCAGGGGAGCTGTTTTTT. Protein product: CASSATPGELFF. The J gene is TRBJ2-2, the V gene TRBV9; the D is unclear. The length of the CDR3 is 12 residues. The V gene lost 3 bases and the J gene lost 8 bases, with 8 bases spanning the gap. Germline V gene data show CDR1 as SGDLS and CDR2 as YYNGEE.

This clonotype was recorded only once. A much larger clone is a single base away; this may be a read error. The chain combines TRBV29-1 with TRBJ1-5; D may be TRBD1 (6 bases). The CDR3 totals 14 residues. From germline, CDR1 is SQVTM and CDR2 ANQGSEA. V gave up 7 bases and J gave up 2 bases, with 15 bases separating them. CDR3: CSAKAGAGNQPQHF. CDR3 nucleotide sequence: TGCAGCGCGAAGGCAGGGGCGGGCAATCAGCCCCAGCATTTT.

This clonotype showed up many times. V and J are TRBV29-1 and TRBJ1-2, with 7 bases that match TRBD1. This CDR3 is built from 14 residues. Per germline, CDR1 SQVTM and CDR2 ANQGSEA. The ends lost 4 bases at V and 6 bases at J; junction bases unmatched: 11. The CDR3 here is CSVGLVDRANGYTF. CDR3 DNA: TGCAGCGTTGGATTGGTTGACAGGGCTAATGGCTACACCTTC. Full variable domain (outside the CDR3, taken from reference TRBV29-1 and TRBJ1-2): SAVISQKPSRDICQRGTSLTIQCQVDSQVTMMFWYRQQPGQSLTLIATANQGSEATYESGFVIDKFPISRPNLTFSTLTVSNMSPEDSSIYLCSVGLVDRANGYTFGSGTRLTVV.

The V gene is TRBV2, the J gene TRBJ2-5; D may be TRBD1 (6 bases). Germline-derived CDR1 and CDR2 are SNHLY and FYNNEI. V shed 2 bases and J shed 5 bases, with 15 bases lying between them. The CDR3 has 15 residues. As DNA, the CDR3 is TGTGCCAGCAGTGAACTGGGGGCGGGCGGGGAGACCCAGTACTTC. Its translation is CASSELGAGGETQYF.

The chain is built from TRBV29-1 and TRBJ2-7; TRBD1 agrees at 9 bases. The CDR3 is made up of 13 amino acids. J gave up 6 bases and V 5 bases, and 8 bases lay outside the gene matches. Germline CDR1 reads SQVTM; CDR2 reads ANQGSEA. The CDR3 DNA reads TGCAGCGTTCGGTCTGGACAGGGGTGCGAGCAGTACTTC. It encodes CSVRSGQGCEQYF.

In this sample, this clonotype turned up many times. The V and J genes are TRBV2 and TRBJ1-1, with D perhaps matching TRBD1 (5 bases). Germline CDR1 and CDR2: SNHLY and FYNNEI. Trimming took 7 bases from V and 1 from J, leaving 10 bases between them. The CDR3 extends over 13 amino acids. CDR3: CASKQGQNTEAFF. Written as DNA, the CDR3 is TGTGCCAGCAAGCAAGGACAGAACACTGAAGCTTTCTTT.